One and the same sample provided the 10 T cell receptor beta chains below, sequenced in a study of cytomegalovirus exposure and HLA in healthy donors. It was with 60 Vbeta and 13 Jbeta primers that the PCR ran. The method was immunoSEQ multiplex PCR; TCRdb's version includes in-frame clones alone and lacks a portion of them. This sample has about 160,000 clones; over 60% occur once, and the top ten carry around 2.8%. Sequenced material: PBMCs. The source of these receptors is a woman aged 25 to 45 in good health and CMV-seronegative.

The chain is built from TRBV4-3 and TRBJ2-5, with 10 bases that match TRBD2. Germline-derived CDR1 and CDR2 are LGHNA and YSLEER. V shed 1 base and J 1 base; nucleotides not matched to a gene: 3. The CDR3 is 16 amino acids. The CDR3 is CASSQGGLALQETQYF. CDR3 in DNA: TGCGCCAGCAGCCAAGGGGGACTAGCGCTCCAAGAGACCCAGTACTTC.

V gene TRBV7-2 combines with J gene TRBJ2-3, with 9 bases matching TRBD1. The junction had 3 bases not matched to a gene; V was cut back by 3 bases and J by 2 bases. The CDR3 has 15 amino acids. CDR1 is SGHTA and CDR2 is FQGNSA in the germline V gene. CDR3 bases: TGTGCCAGCAGCTTCCGGGACAGGGACACAGATACGCAGTATTTT. This codes for CASSFRDRDTDTQYF.

V is TRBV18 and J is TRBJ2-7; TRBD1 aligns across 7 bases. V gave up 3 bases and J gave up 4 bases; unmatched junction bases: 3. The CDR3 length is 13 residues. Germline lookup yields CDR1 KGHSH and CDR2 LQKENI. The CDR3: CASSPRQGYEQYF. The CDR3 DNA reads TGTGCCAGCTCACCCAGACAGGGTTACGAGCAGTACTTC. Based on the CDR3 plus reference TRBV18 and TRBJ2-7, the full variable domain is NAGVMQNPRHLVRRRGQEARLRCSPMKGHSHVYWYRQLPEEGLKFMVYLQKENIIDESGMPKERFSAEFPKEGPSILRIQQVVRGDSAAYFCASSPRQGYEQYFGPGTRLTVT.

This clone was seen more than once but under ten times. The chain links TRBV11-2 to TRBJ1-1, with D perhaps matching TRBD1 (6 bases). CDR3 length equals 15 residues. V was trimmed by 3 bases and J by 0 bases, leaving 11 bases between them. The germline gives CDR1 SGHAT, CDR2 FQNNGV. The CDR3 sequence is CASSFGDTLNTEAFF. CDR3 in DNA: TGTGCCAGCAGCTTTGGGGACACCCTGAACACTGAAGCTTTCTTT.

The V call is TRBV9, the J call TRBJ1-6, with 7 bases matching TRBD1. Germline V gives CDR1 SGDLS, CDR2 YYNGEE. V lost 3 bases and J lost 6; bases outside the gene matches: 3. This CDR3 contains 14 residues. The CDR3 loop is CASSAGTVNSPLHF. CDR3 nucleotide sequence: TGTGCCAGCAGCGCGGGGACAGTTAATTCACCCCTCCACTTT.

This clone has just a few counts. The V and J genes are TRBV6-5 and TRBJ2-7; D may be TRBD1 (6 bases). The CDR3 has 14 residues. Trimming removed 4 bases at V and 4 bases at J, with 14 bases between. Germline values: CDR1 MNHEY, CDR2 SVGAGI. CDR3 sequence: CASSSPLDSYEQYF. The CDR3 DNA sequence: TGTGCCAGCAGTTCTCCATTGGACAGTTACGAGCAGTACTTC.

This clone was counted a few times. This sequence joins TRBV19 and TRBJ2-4; D call uncertain. CDR1 is LNHDA, CDR2 SQIVND, per germline (reference sequence). The CDR3 loop spans 13 amino acids. V was shortened by 8 bases and J by 9 bases, with 17 bases between the two germline ends. CDR3 protein: CASSEKVEGIQYF. CDR3 bases: TGTGCCAGTTCGGAGAAGGTAGAAGGCATTCAGTACTTC.

The chain uses TRBV18 and TRBJ2-1; 7 bases fit TRBD1. There are 13 residues in the CDR3. Trimming at V came to 5 bases and at J to 4 bases, leaving 2 bases not matched to a gene. Germline loops: CDR1 KGHSH, CDR2 LQKENI. CDR3 in amino acids: CASSTTGYNEQFF. For the CDR3, the DNA is TGTGCCAGCTCAACGACAGGGTACAATGAGCAGTTCTTC.

This clone came up a few times. V gene TRBV5-1 combines with J gene TRBJ2-7, with 7 positions matching TRBD1. The CDR3 contains 13 residues. V was pared by 7 bases and J by 0 bases, with 4 bases of the junction left unmatched. Germline values: CDR1 SGHRS, CDR2 YFSETQ. CDR3 loop: CASGWDSSYEQYF. The CDR3 nucleotides read TGCGCCAGCGGCTGGGACAGCTCCTACGAGCAGTACTTC.

This chain joins TRBV10-3 and TRBJ2-2, with D hard to call. CDR3 length: 14 amino acids. The germline V gene encodes CDR1 ENHRY and CDR2 SYGVKD. V was shortened by 7 bases and J by 0 bases, with 9 bases between the two germline ends. The CDR3 region is CAITPGPNTGELFF. The DNA of the CDR3 is TGTGCCATCACCCCGGGTCCGAACACCGGGGAGCTGTTTTTT.